A selection of T cell receptor beta chains follows, all from one sample in a study of T cell repertoires in cytomegalovirus infection. Their specific antigens are unknown. TCRdb passed the reads through MiXCR, listing each CDR3 protein once. The sample carries 40,000 to 50,000 distinct CDR3 sequences, 20% to 25% recorded once. Sequencing was done on a sample of PBMCs, sequenced either directly or after in vitro stimulation (not recorded which). These receptors all stem from a human donor in good health (CMV status not recorded). Some clones in this sample may be carry-over from other donors' samples. Both conserved end residues are part of each CDR3. The D gene is left open where the match is weak. A row's size may be missing; if present it is once, few, many or a size class.

>-|TRBV4-1|TRBJ2-2|-
TGCGCCAGCAGCCAAGCCAGTTCCGCCGGGGAGCTGTTTTTT
CASSQASSAGELFF
>-|TRBV12-5|TRBJ1-1|TRBD1
TGTGCTAGTGGTCTCCCGACAGGGGTTGGCACTGAAGCTTTCTTT
CASGLPTGVGTEAFF
>-|TRBV19|TRBJ1-1|TRBD1
TGTGCCAGTAGGGAGACAGGGTGGATGAACACTGAAGCTTTCTTT
CASRETGWMNTEAFF
>-|TRBV15|TRBJ1-1|-
TGTGCCACCAGCCCAGAGGACCATGGGGGCACTGAAGCTTTCTTT
CATSPEDHGGTEAFF
>few|TRBV3-1|TRBJ2-2|-
TGTGCCAGCAGGGAGTGGCTCGGGGAGCTGTTTTTT
CASREWLGELFF
>many|TRBV5-4|TRBJ2-3|-
TGTGCCAGCAAATTGAGGGGGGGGGCCACAGATACGCAGTATTTT
CASKLRGGATDTQYF
>-|TRBV4-1|TRBJ2-7|-
TGCGCCAGCAGCCAAGATCCGCGGGACACATACGAGCAGTACTTC
CASSQDPRDTYEQYF
>many|TRBV7-6|TRBJ2-7|TRBD2
TGTGCCAGCAGCTTAGATCCGGGGGGCTCCTACGAGCAGTACTTC
CASSLDPGGSYEQYF
>many|TRBV7-2|TRBJ2-1|-
TGTGCCAGCAGCCCTTCCCCGGGCAATGAGCAGTTCTTC
CASSPSPGNEQFF
>few|TRBV20-1|TRBJ1-1|-
TGCAGTGCTAGAGTTTTCGGGCTGGGGGACACTGAAGCTTTCTTT
CSARVFGLGDTEAFF
>-|TRBV20-1|TRBJ2-1|-
TGCAGTGCTACCCGGGGCTCGATTAGAGCGGGTGAGCAGTTCTTC
CSATRGSIRAGEQFF
>few|TRBV7-8|TRBJ1-6|TRBD1
TGTGCCAGCAGCGGGGGGACAGGCCTCTTTCCGTCACCCCTCCACTTT
CASSGGTGLFPSPLHF
>few|TRBV5-4|TRBJ2-7|-
TGTGCCAGCAGCATCAACCGCTGGACGGTCTCCTACGAGCAGTACTTC
CASSINRWTVSYEQYF
>-|TRBV20-1|TRBJ1-2|-
TGCAGTGCTCCTCCCTCTTTGGGACGGATTTATGGCTACACCTTC
CSAPPSLGRIYGYTF
>few|TRBV19|TRBJ2-1|TRBD2
TGTGCCAGTAGTATAGATCCTGGGCGAACTAGCGGGAGAAATGAGCAGTTCTTC
CASSIDPGRTSGRNEQFF
>many|TRBV7-2|TRBJ1-1|-
TGTGCCAGCAGCTTAGTAGGGACGAACACTGAAGCTTTCTTT
CASSLVGTNTEAFF
>-|TRBV15|TRBJ2-5|-
TGTGCCACCGAAGGCAGGGTTAGGGAGACCCAGTACTTC
CATEGRVRETQYF
>many|TRBV7-2|TRBJ2-7|-
TGTGCCAGCAGCTCCCCGACAGACCCCTACGAGCAGTACTTC
CASSSPTDPYEQYF
>few|TRBV27|TRBJ1-2|TRBD1
TGTGCCAGCAGTTTTGGGCAGGGGGTGAGTGGCTACACCTTC
CASSFGQGVSGYTF
>few|TRBV12-3/TRBV12-4|TRBJ2-1|-
TGTGCCAGCACTACGCGGGGCGGGCAGTTCTTC
CASTTRGGQFF
>many|TRBV6-1|TRBJ2-7|-
TGTGCCAGCAGTTATACAGGGGAGGGCGAGCAGTACTTC
CASSYTGEGEQYF
>-|TRBV6-1|TRBJ1-1|TRBD1
TGTGCCAGCAGTCCGGGACAGGGTTTAGTAGCTTTCTTT
CASSPGQGLVAFF
>many|TRBV7-6|TRBJ2-6|-
TGTGCCAGCAGCCTAAGAGGGTCTGGGGCCAACGTCCTGACTTTC
CASSLRGSGANVLTF
>many|TRBV28|TRBJ2-7|-
TGTGCCAGCAGTTTAAACAGGGCAGGCTCCTACGAGCAGTACTTC
CASSLNRAGSYEQYF
>-|TRBV20-1|TRBJ1-6|-
TGCAGTGCTAGAGATTACGACAGTAGCTCCTATAATTCACCCCTCCACTTT
CSARDYDSSSYNSPLHF
>-|TRBV5-1|TRBJ1-2|-
TGCGCCAGCAGCGTGGGGGCAGTACCTACTTTCTATGGCTACACCTTC
CASSVGAVPTFYGYTF
>-|TRBV15|TRBJ2-7|TRBD1
TGTGCCACCAGCAGACCTCCGGGACAGGGCGATTACGAGCAGTACTTC
CATSRPPGQGDYEQYF
>-|TRBV19|TRBJ2-2|TRBD1
TGTGCCAGTACCCCGACAGGGGGCTACACCGTGGAGCTGTTTTTT
CASTPTGGYTVELFF
>few|TRBV12-5|TRBJ1-5|-
TGTGCTAGTGGCCCCGGGCTCAATCAGCCCCAGCATTTT
CASGPGLNQPQHF
>few|TRBV12-3/TRBV12-4|TRBJ1-2|-
TGTGCCAGTAGAGGAGGCGAAAACTATGGCTACACCTTC
CASRGGENYGYTF
>-|TRBV11-2|TRBJ2-3|TRBD2
TGTGCCAGCAGCCTAGCGGGGGGAGGGGATACGCAGTATTTT
CASSLAGGGDTQYF
>-|TRBV6-2/TRBV6-3|TRBJ2-7|TRBD2
TGTGCCAGCAGTTCCGGGACTAGCGGGAGGATCTACGAGCAGTACTTC
CASSSGTSGRIYEQYF
>many|TRBV12-3/TRBV12-4|TRBJ1-5|-
TGTGCCAGCAGCCCCCAACTCGGGGAGCCCCAGCATTTT
CASSPQLGEPQHF
>-|TRBV28|TRBJ2-1|-
TGTGCCAGCAGTTTGGCGGGGAATGAGCAGTTCTTC
CASSLAGNEQFF
>-|TRBV12-3/TRBV12-4|TRBJ2-5|-
TGTGCCAGCAGTTTGGTAATCGGTCTGGAGACCCAGTACTTC
CASSLVIGLETQYF
>few|TRBV6-1|TRBJ1-1|-
TGTGCCAGCAGCCCCAGGACATACCTGAACACTGAAGCTTTCTTT
CASSPRTYLNTEAFF
>many|TRBV7-2|TRBJ1-6|-
TGTGCCAGCAGCTGGGGTGGTTCACCCCTCCACTTT
CASSWGGSPLHF